This T cell receptor beta chain was captured in a study of B cell selection in AIRE deficiency. Study-wide results and caveats: Healthy Tconv contained 36.6% of shared healthy Treg sequences; only TCRbeta sequenced. Shorter CDR3s marked shared Treg sequences, biased toward few non-templated insertions.

Sorting defined conventional CD4 T cells as CD4+CD127+. Healthy unrelated donors supplied the control samples. Repertoires were generated with immunoSEQ multiplex PCR, while TCRdb's copy carries only in-frame clones and drops some. The profile shows fewer than 30,000 clones, nearly 97% of them singletons. The germline gives CDR1 LGHNT, CDR2 FRNRAP. This CDR3 comprises 15 residues. V was clipped by 1 base and J by 4 bases, with 13 bases between them. On this clone: Its antigen is unknown.

The sample comprised CD4+CD127+ conventional T cells sorted from PBMCs. This clonotype was obtained from a human donor in good health. This chain connects TRBV12-5 to TRBJ1-1; TRBD1 is a possible D gene (5 bases). CDR3 in DNA: TGTGCTAGTGGTTTGGCGAGAACAGGACGCACTGAAGCTTTCTTT. Amino acid sequence: CASGLARTGRTEAFF.